This T cell receptor beta chain was captured in a study of T cells in Graves' hyperthyroidism and ophthalmopathy. CDR1 is SGHTA and CDR2 is FQGNSA in the germline V gene. V shed 2 bases, J shed 2 bases, and the junction held 3 bases outside the gene matches. This CDR3 is built from 15 residues. Together with thyroid ultrasound, orbital computed tomography, serum thyroxine and TRAb, clinical symptoms were used for diagnoses. This clonotype was detected a few times. TCR beta CDR3 region amplification was performed from RNA transcripts. A set of HTBI primers served as the primers for a first-round RT-PCR of the TCR CDR3. Via MiXCR, TCRdb re-called the multiplex PCR reads, giving one row per CDR3 protein. The sample holds 390,000 or so distinct CDR3 sequences, around 15% seen once.

The material sequenced was blood. The chain is built from TRBV7-2 and TRBJ2-7, with 10 bases aligning to TRBD1. The receptor was isolated from a man younger than 30 with Graves' ophthalmopathy. CDR3: CTSSLLGQGPYEQYF. The CDR3 DNA reads as TGTACCAGCAGCTTATTGGGACAGGGGCCCTACGAGCAGTACTTC. Combining the CDR3 with reference TRBV7-2 and TRBJ2-7 gives the whole variable domain GAGVSQSPSNKVTEKGKDVELRCDPISGHTALYWYRQSLGQGLEFLIYFQGNSAPDKSGLPSDRFSAERTGGSVSTLTIQRTQQEDSAVYLCTSSLLGQGPYEQYFGPGTRLTVT.